This TCR beta chain originates from a study of T cell repertoires in cytomegalovirus infection. Across the study: Peptides in the study included HLA-C-restricted and HLA-B-restricted CMV epitopes. Study-level findings and limits: The response measured ex vivo was dominated by TCR beta clonotypes (HLA-C-restricted and CMV-specific). Of the TCR beta families, the public ones yielded a cumulative frequency that identified carriers of CMV plus the relevant HLA.

With respect to this clonotype: The target antigen is unknown.

TCRdb reprocessed the reads via MiXCR and lists one record per CDR3 protein. There are hundreds of thousands of distinct CDR3 sequences in the sample; 30% to 40% occur only once, and 17% lies in the top ten. The germline CDR1 and CDR2 sequences are SQVTM and ANQGSEA. Losses at the gene ends were 6 bases for V and 5 bases for J; bases not matched to a gene: 3. The CDR3 is made up of 11 amino acids. The genes are TRBV29-1 and TRBJ2-7, with TRBD1 identical over 8 bases. The material sequenced was cultured PBMCs, taken from culture after CMV antigen stimulation. The clonotype was recovered from a human donor in good health (CMV status not recorded). Some clones in this sample may be carry-over from other donors' samples. The CDR3 loop is CSVRTGHEQYV. The CDR3 DNA reads TGCAGCGTGAGGACAGGGCACGAGCAGTACGTC.